This TCR beta chain was sequenced in a study of blood T cell repertoires in COVID-19. At the level of the study: Nucleic acid was either cDNA or gDNA, and it came from T cells, B-cell-depleted T cells, or PBMCs.

Germline loops: CDR1 SGDLS, CDR2 YYNGEE. Trimming pared 0 bases from V and 10 bases from J, leaving 8 bases between. This CDR3 region has 13 residues. Study processing details: Amplification of reference gene primers was used by the study to estimate nucleated cell counts. TCRdb keeps only in-frame clones here, not all; method: immunoSEQ multiplex PCR. V, J and clone size derive from that table, while D and trimming were established from the DNA sequence. Found here are over 150,000 clones, about 80% of them singletons; the top ten hold approximately 10%. The sequence was collected from a man aged 70-80 years with active or convalescent COVID-19. The source material was peripheral blood. The chain combines TRBV9 with TRBJ1-6; D is ambiguous. The CDR3 DNA follows: TGTGCCAGCAGCGTAGGGCCTGGCTCACCCCTCCACTTT. Its protein is CASSVGPGSPLHF. The full variable domain, rest sourced from reference TRBV9 and TRBJ1-6, is DSGVTQTPKHLITATGQRVTLRCSPRSGDLSVYWYQQSLDQGLQFLIQYYNGEERAKGNILERFSAQQFPDLHSELNLSSLELGDSALYFCASSVGPGSPLHFGNGTRLTVT.